What follows is one TCR beta chain and its context. Its antigen remains unknown. The patients all showed relapse after autologous stem cell transplantation, while their brentuximab vedotin exposure varied. This entry comes from a study of PD-1 blockade in classical Hodgkin lymphoma. Findings of the study overall: Individuals who commenced nivolumab within less than 1 year of ASCT were excluded. Newly diagnosed patients were said to have less baseline TCR diversity than healthy donors did.

Profiling relied on immunoSEQ multiplex PCR, and the TCRdb table lists in-frame clones only, not all of them. The data show tens of thousands of clones, under 90% seen once. Looked up from germline, CDR1 is SGHRS and CDR2 is YFSETQ. V shed 8 bases and J 1 base; nucleotides not matched to a gene: 10. There are 16 residues in the CDR3. The receptor was derived from a human donor with classical Hodgkin lymphoma. The sample in question was peripheral blood mononuclear cells (PBMCs), obtained at baseline. The V and J genes are TRBV5-1 and TRBJ1-2, with 11 nucleotides matching TRBD1. CDR3 nucleotide sequence: TGCGCCAGTGGACAGGGGGCGCGTCCCCTTAACTATGGCTACACCTTC. Residues: CASGQGARPLNYGYTF.